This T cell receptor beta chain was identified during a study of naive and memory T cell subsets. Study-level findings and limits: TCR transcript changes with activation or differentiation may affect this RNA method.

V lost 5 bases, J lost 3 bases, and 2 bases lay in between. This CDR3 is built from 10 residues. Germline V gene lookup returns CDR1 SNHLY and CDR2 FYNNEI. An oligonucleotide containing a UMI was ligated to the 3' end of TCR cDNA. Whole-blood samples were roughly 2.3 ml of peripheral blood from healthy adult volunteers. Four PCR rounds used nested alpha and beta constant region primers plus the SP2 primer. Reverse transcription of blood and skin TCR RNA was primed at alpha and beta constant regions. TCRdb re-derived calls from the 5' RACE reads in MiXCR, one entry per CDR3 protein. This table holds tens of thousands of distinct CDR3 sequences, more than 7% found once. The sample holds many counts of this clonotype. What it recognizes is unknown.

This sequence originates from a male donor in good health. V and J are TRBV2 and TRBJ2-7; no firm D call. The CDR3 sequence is CASSNYEQYF. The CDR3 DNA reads TGTGCCAGCAGTAACTACGAGCAGTACTTC.